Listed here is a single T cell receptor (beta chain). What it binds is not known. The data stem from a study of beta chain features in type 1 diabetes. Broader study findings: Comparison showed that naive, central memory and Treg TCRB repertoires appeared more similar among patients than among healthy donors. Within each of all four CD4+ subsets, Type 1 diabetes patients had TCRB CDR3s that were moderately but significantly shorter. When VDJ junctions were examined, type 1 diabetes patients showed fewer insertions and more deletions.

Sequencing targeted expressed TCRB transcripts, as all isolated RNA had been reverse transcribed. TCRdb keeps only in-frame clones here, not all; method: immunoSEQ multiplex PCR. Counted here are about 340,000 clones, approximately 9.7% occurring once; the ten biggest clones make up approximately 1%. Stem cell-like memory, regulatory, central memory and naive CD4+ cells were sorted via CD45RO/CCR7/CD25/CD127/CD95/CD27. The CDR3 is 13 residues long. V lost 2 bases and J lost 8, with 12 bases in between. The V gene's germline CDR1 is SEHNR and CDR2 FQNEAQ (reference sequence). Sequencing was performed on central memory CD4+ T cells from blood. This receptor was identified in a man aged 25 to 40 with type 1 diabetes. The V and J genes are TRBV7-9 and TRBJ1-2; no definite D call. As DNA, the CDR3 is TGTGCCAGCAGCTTAAATTCCCTCTCAGGCTACACCTTC. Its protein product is CASSLNSLSGYTF.